The clone carrying this T cell receptor beta chain was counted many times. This entry is derived from a study of T cells in Graves' hyperthyroidism and ophthalmopathy. RNA transcripts gave rise to amplified TCR beta CDR3 regions. During a first-round RT-PCR of the TCR CDR3, the HTBI primer set was used. TCRdb passed the multiplex PCR reads through MiXCR, listing each CDR3 protein once. The profile shows 500,000 or so distinct CDR3 sequences, around 15% of them singletons. The CDR3 sequence is 13 residues long. Germline loops: CDR1 SGHRS, CDR2 YFSETQ. Trimming removed 0 bases at V and 0 bases at J, with 1 base between.

Specimen: blood. V usage is TRBV5-1 and J usage is TRBJ1-3; no definite D call. The TCR comes from a woman in her thirties with Graves' ophthalmopathy. Here the CDR3 DNA reads TGCGCCAGCAGCTTGGACTCTGGAAACACCATATATTTT. Its protein is CASSLDSGNTIYF.